What follows describes a single T cell receptor beta chain. Its antigen remains unknown. CDR3 length equals 14 residues. CDR1 is MGHRA and CDR2 is YSYEKL in the germline V gene. V shed 7 bases, J shed 1 base, and the junction held 7 bases outside the gene matches. Stable or active relapsing-remitting multiple sclerosis, untreated and meeting revised McDonald criteria, defined the controls. The data originate from a study of CD8 T cells in Susac syndrome. Findings and caveats of the study: The study's TCR sequencing and HLA analysis drew on a certain number of individuals. That number was acknowledged as relatively small.

With random hexamers, about 0.5 to 1 ug RNA was reverse transcribed. Amplification of TCR beta CDR3 by immunoSEQ multiplex PCR spanned 54 Vbeta and 13 Jbeta. From the immunoSEQ multiplex PCR reads, TCRdb called clonotypes with MiXCR, one entry per CDR3 protein. The table lists approximately 190,000 distinct CDR3 sequences, over 90% of them singletons. The chain employs TRBV4-1 and TRBJ2-7; TRBD1 matches at 7 bases. This sequence was found in a human donor with multiple sclerosis. The material sequenced was CD4+ T cells from PBMCs. In nucleotides, the CDR3 is TGCGCCAGCAAGAGGGGGCCCCGTTCCTACGAGCAGTACTTC. Its protein is CASKRGPRSYEQYF.